This T cell receptor beta chain was profiled in a study of blood T cell repertoires in COVID-19. Study details: Samples taken during acute and convalescent COVID-19 were collected in the United States, Italy and Spain.

Trimming removed 4 bases at V and 7 bases at J, with 11 bases between. Looked up from germline, CDR1 is SEHNR and CDR2 is FQNEAQ (reference sequence). The CDR3 is made up of 13 amino acids. Profiled with immunoSEQ multiplex PCR; TCRdb holds only in-frame clones, not every one. The sample lists a few hundred thousand clones, approximately 84% occurring once. The gene calls are TRBV7-9 and TRBJ1-5; D call uncertain. What was sequenced was PBMCs or T cells enriched from blood (not recorded which). The clonotype comes from a woman between 25 and 40 years old who had recovered from COVID-19. The DNA for the CDR3 is TGTGCCAGCAGCTCCGGGGTGGGCCAGCCCCAGCATTTT. Translating it yields CASSSGVGQPQHF.